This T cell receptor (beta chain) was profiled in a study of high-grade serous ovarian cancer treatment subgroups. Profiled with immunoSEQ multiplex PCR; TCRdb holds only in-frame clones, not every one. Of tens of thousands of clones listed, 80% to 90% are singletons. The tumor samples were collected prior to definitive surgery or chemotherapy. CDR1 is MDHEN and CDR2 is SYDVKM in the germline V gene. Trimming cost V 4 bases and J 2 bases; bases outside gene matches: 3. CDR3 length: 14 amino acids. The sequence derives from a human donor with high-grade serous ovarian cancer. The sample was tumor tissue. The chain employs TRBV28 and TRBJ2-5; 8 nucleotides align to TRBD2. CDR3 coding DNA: TGTGCCAGCAGTTCCTTAGCGGGGCAAGAGACCCAGTACTTC. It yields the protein CASSSLAGQETQYF.